These 24 T cell receptor beta chains were all obtained from the same sample, sequenced in a study of shared clonotypes between healthy human individuals. Method: immunoSEQ multiplex PCR; TCRdb's copy keeps in-frame clones and lacks some. The data show fewer than 3 million clones, 85% to 95% seen once. The sequencing sample was made of naive CD4+ T cells from PBMCs. Subset indicated: CD45RA+ positively selected. All receptors come from a young man in good health. Some clones in this sample may be carry-over from other donors' samples.

The V call is TRBV9, the J call TRBJ2-5; D is ambiguous. This CDR3 has 14 residues. CDR1 and CDR2 (germline): SGDLS, YYNGEE. Trimming cost V 3 bases and J 5 bases, with 14 bases left between them. The CDR3, as DNA: TGTGCCAGCAGCGCCCCGCCTTTGAGTGAGACCCAGTACTTC. Translated: CASSAPPLSETQYF.

This clone was detected once. The chain couples TRBV28 to TRBJ1-1; D gene ambiguous. The CDR3 has 13 residues. From germline, CDR1 is MDHEN and CDR2 SYDVKM. The CDR3 is CCTGRNLNTEAFF. CDR3 bases: TGTTGCACCGGCAGGAACCTGAACACTGAAGCTTTCTTT.

This clone showed up just a few times. The chain joins TRBV10-3 to TRBJ1-1; D is perhaps TRBD1 (6 bases). Between the trimmed V and J ends, which lost 4 bases and 0 bases, there was a span of 9 bases. From germline, CDR1 is ENHRY and CDR2 SYGVKD. This CDR3 spans 14 amino acids. CDR3 DNA sequence: TGTGCCATCAGTGTGGGGGCAATGAACACTGAAGCTTTCTTT. It is translated as CAISVGAMNTEAFF.

On this clone itself: This CDR3 is also generated by other DNA sequences in the sample. CDR3 coding DNA: TGTGCCAGCAGCCCAGGACAATCTGGAAACACCATATATTTT. Its protein product is CASSPGQSGNTIYF. This chain connects TRBV7-9 to TRBJ1-3; TRBD1 might be the D (5 bases). Germline CDR1 reads SEHNR; CDR2 reads FQNEAQ (reference sequence). This CDR3 spans 14 amino acids. V was pared by 5 bases and J by 1 base, with 9 bases between. The whole variable domain, remainder taken from reference TRBV7-9 and TRBJ1-3, is DTGVSQNPRHKITKRGQNVTFRCDPISEHNRLYWYRQTLGQGPEFLTYFQNEAQLEKSRLLSDRFSAERPKGSFSTLEIQRTEQGDSAMYLCASSPGQSGNTIYFGEGSWLTVV.

The chain employs TRBV19 and TRBJ2-3; D is ambiguous. Germline V gene sequence: CDR1 LNHDA, CDR2 SQIVND (reference sequence). The germline V and J ends were trimmed by 5 bases and 5 bases, with 8 bases remaining between them. The CDR3 is 12 residues long. The CDR3, as DNA: TGTGCCAGTAGTCGGACGATAGATACGCAGTATTTT. Translated: CASSRTIDTQYF.

CDR3 sequence (DNA): TGCAGCGTTGAAGCGCCCCGGGGGGCTGGTGGAAACACCATATATTTT. Translated, it gives CSVEAPRGAGGNTIYF. V and J are TRBV29-1 and TRBJ1-3; the D gene is possibly TRBD1 (6 bases). V lost 1 base and J lost 3, with 16 bases in between. The CDR3 runs to 16 residues. From germline, CDR1 is SQVTM and CDR2 ANQGSEA.

The V gene is TRBV2, the J gene TRBJ1-2; D uncertain. V dropped 4 bases and J dropped 0 bases, with 12 bases sitting between them. The germline V gene has CDR1 SNHLY and CDR2 FYNNEI. The CDR3 is 15 residues long. CDR3 in amino acids: CASSADGEPNYGYTF. CDR3 nucleotide sequence: TGTGCCAGCAGTGCTGACGGAGAACCTAACTATGGCTACACCTTC.

The J gene is TRBJ1-2, the V gene TRBV6-4; D gene unclear. Germline V CDR1 and CDR2: MRHNA, SNTAGT. The CDR3 contains 17 residues. With 0 bases removed from V and 4 bases from J, the gap between germline ends came to 18 bases. The CDR3: CASSDSSLGAYGYGYTF. Written as DNA, the CDR3 is TGTGCCAGCAGTGACTCGAGTCTGGGCGCATACGGCTATGGCTACACCTTC.

The chain carries TRBV11-2 and TRBJ2-5, with 14 bases that match TRBD2. Germline V gene lookup returns CDR1 SGHAT and CDR2 FQNNGV. The CDR3 is 19 amino acids. V shed 4 bases, J shed 5 bases, and the junction held 15 bases outside the gene matches. The CDR3 region is CASSSGTSGRQGLRETQYF. The CDR3 DNA reads TGTGCCAGCAGCTCCGGGACTAGCGGGAGACAAGGGCTTAGGGAGACCCAGTACTTC.

This chain connects TRBV4-2 to TRBJ2-5, with 12 positions matching TRBD2. The germline V gene encodes CDR1 LGHNA and CDR2 YNFKEQ. J gave up 5 bases and V 0 bases, and 10 bases lay outside the gene matches. The length of the CDR3 is 18 residues. The CDR3 here is CASSQDPPSGRVRETQYF. CDR3 DNA: TGTGCCAGCAGCCAAGATCCGCCTAGCGGGAGGGTCCGGGAGACCCAGTACTTC.

V and J are TRBV5-1 and TRBJ2-2; TRBD1 agrees at 8 bases. CDR1 is SGHRS, CDR2 YFSETQ, per germline. CDR3 length: 16 residues. V lost 3 bases and J lost 5; bases outside the gene matches: 9. In nucleotides, the CDR3 is TGCGCCAGCAGCTCGGGACAGGCCCCGGGGACCGGGGAGCTGTTTTTT. Translating it yields CASSSGQAPGTGELFF.

The V call is TRBV7-3, the J call TRBJ2-1; D is undetermined. The CDR3 is made up of 15 amino acids. Germline V lookup: CDR1 SGHTA, CDR2 FQGTGA. The V and J ends lost 5 bases and 6 bases respectively, with 17 bases between them. The CDR3 loop reads CASSLGRPGTNEQFF. DNA of the CDR3: TGTGCCAGCAGCCTCGGGCGCCCGGGTACCAATGAGCAGTTCTTC.

The gene calls are TRBV5-1 and TRBJ1-3, with 9 bases that match TRBD1. The CDR3 sequence is 15 residues long. Germline V lookup: CDR1 SGHRS, CDR2 YFSETQ. J gave up 2 bases and V 4 bases, and 4 bases lay outside the gene matches. The CDR3 DNA sequence: TGCGCCAGCAGCCCCGGGACAGGGCCTGGAAACACCATATATTTT. It specifies CASSPGTGPGNTIYF.

The chain employs TRBV6-1 and TRBJ2-2; D possibly corresponds to TRBD1 (6 bases). Per germline, CDR1 MNHNS and CDR2 SASEGT. The CDR3 loop spans 17 amino acids. Trimming removed 3 bases from V and 7 bases from J, with 21 bases in between. The CDR3 spells CASSDHFRGPSNGELFF. CDR3 bases: TGTGCCAGCAGTGATCACTTCAGGGGACCCAGTAACGGGGAGCTGTTTTTT.

Notes on this clone: The same CDR3 also results from other DNA sequences found in this sample. This sequence joins TRBV7-2 and TRBJ2-7; no reliable D call. V was clipped by 1 base and J by 0 bases, with 4 bases between them. Germline CDR1 is SGHTA and CDR2 is FQGNSA. This CDR3 region has 13 residues. The CDR3 reads CASSLDTSYEQYF. CDR3 bases: TGTGCCAGCAGCTTAGATACCTCCTACGAGCAGTACTTC.

The V and J genes are TRBV7-2 and TRBJ1-5; D perhaps matches TRBD1 (6 bases). The length of the CDR3 is 14 residues. Trimming shortened V by 0 bases and J by 8 bases, and 11 bases separated the two germline ends. Germline V gene sequence: CDR1 SGHTA, CDR2 FQGNSA. In DNA, the CDR3 is TGTGCCAGCAGCTTAGCGGGCGGGGGCAAGCCCCAGCATTTT. This gives the protein CASSLAGGGKPQHF.

This clone was seen only once. The rearrangement joins TRBV5-8 to TRBJ2-7; 11 nucleotides align to TRBD2. J gave up 0 bases and V 7 bases, and 12 bases lay outside the gene matches. From germline, CDR1 is SGHTS and CDR2 YDEGEE. The CDR3 consists of 17 residues. CDR3 loop: CASAWAQTSGSSYEQYF. CDR3 bases: TGTGCCAGCGCGTGGGCCCAAACTAGCGGGAGCTCCTACGAGCAGTACTTC. The whole variable domain, filled in from reference TRBV5-8 and TRBJ2-7, reads EAGVTQSPTHLIKTRGQQATLRCSPISGHTSVYWYQQALGLGLQFLLWYDEGEERNRGNFPPRFSGRQFPNYSSELNVNALELEDSALYLCASAWAQTSGSSYEQYFGPGTRLTVT.

A note on this clone: A junction end diverges from the germline sequence, so it may reflect a read error. The J gene is TRBJ2-5, the V gene TRBV7-9, with 9 positions matching TRBD2. There are 15 residues in the CDR3. Germline CDR1 reads SEHNR; CDR2 reads FQNEAQ (reference sequence). This chain's CDR3 is CASSIAASGMETQYF. The CDR3 coding sequence is TGTGCCAGCAGCATAGCGGCTAGCGGGATGGAGACCCAGTACTTC.

The rearrangement links TRBV5-6 to TRBJ2-5; D remains unclear. CDR3 size: 14 residues. V was shortened by 7 bases and J by 4 bases, with 17 bases between the two germline ends. Germline CDR1 reads SGHDT; CDR2 reads YYEEEE. CDR3 in amino acids: CASGLNGGGETQYF. DNA for the CDR3: TGTGCCAGCGGGTTAAATGGTGGCGGAGAGACCCAGTACTTC.

This chain links TRBV7-2 with TRBJ1-1, with 9 bases that match TRBD1. The CDR3 runs 16 residues. V gave up 2 bases and J gave up 5 bases; unmatched junction bases: 9. Looked up from germline, CDR1 is SGHTA and CDR2 is FQGNSA. CDR3 bases: TGTGCCAGCAGCTTACTGACAGGGGGGCAGGGGACTGAAGCTTTCTTT. This gives the protein CASSLLTGGQGTEAFF.

The chain links TRBV15 to TRBJ1-2, with 11 bases that match TRBD1. Germline V gives CDR1 LNHNV, CDR2 YYDKDF (reference sequence). With 3 bases clipped from V and 8 bases from J, the junction kept 5 bases outside the gene matches. CDR3 size: 14 residues. CDR3 residues: CATSRDRGLEGYTF. Written as DNA, the CDR3 is TGTGCCACCAGCAGGGACAGGGGGCTTGAGGGCTACACCTTC.

The chain links TRBV5-1 to TRBJ2-7; 7 bases match TRBD2. Germline loops: CDR1 SGHRS, CDR2 YFSETQ. The CDR3 is 14 amino acids. V was pared by 0 bases and J by 6 bases, with 6 bases of the junction left unmatched. CDR3 nucleotide sequence: TGCGCCAGCAGCTTGGAGGCAGGGAGGGGCGAGCAGTACTTC. Translating it yields CASSLEAGRGEQYF.

The J gene is TRBJ1-3, the V gene TRBV7-2, with a weak D call TRBD1 (6 bases). Trimming took 6 bases from V and 1 from J, leaving 7 bases between them. This CDR3 is 13 amino acids long. CDR1 and CDR2 (germline): SGHTA, FQGNSA. CDR3 DNA: TGTGCCAGCAGAGGGGGTTCTGGAAACACCATATATTTT. This encodes CASRGGSGNTIYF.

The genes are TRBV6-5 and TRBJ1-2, with D maybe TRBD1 (5 bases). The germline V and J ends were trimmed by 6 bases and 7 bases, with 18 bases remaining between them. Germline V gene lookup returns CDR1 MNHEY and CDR2 SVGAGI. This CDR3 has 14 amino acids. The DNA for the CDR3 is TGTGCCAGCAGAATGCCGGGGGGGGTTGGTGGCTACACCTTC. It translates to CASRMPGGVGGYTF.